The 4 T cell receptor beta chains listed next were all sequenced from one sample in a study of spatial heterogeneity in lung cancer. The time point: blood at routine non-recurrence follow-up after resection. TCRdb called the 5' RACE reads again in MiXCR, with one record for every CDR3 protein. The table shows just over 70,000 distinct CDR3 sequences, with approximately 8.9% occurring only once. Here the sequenced sample was PBMCs, taken at follow-up. The receptors shown here come from a female donor with early-stage non-small cell lung cancer.

This clonotype was found many times. This rearrangement joins TRBV3-1 to TRBJ2-7; D possibly corresponds to TRBD1 (5 bases). Germline V lookup: CDR1 LGHDT, CDR2 YNNKEL (reference sequence). Trimming stripped 2 bases from V and 5 bases from J, with 10 bases between. CDR3 length equals 13 residues. The CDR3 reads CASSQSGSDEQYF. For the CDR3, the DNA is TGTGCCAGCAGCCAATCAGGGTCCGACGAGCAGTACTTC.

This clonotype was seen many times. The V call is TRBV7-9, the J call TRBJ2-7; weak D call: TRBD2 (5 bases). CDR1 is SEHNR, CDR2 FQNEAQ, per germline (reference sequence). Trimming shortened V by 4 bases and J by 3 bases, and 10 bases separated the two germline ends. The CDR3 runs to 13 residues. Here the CDR3 reads CASSSGRDYEQYF. In nucleotides, the CDR3 is TGTGCCAGCAGCTCTGGACGGGACTACGAGCAGTACTTC. The full variable domain, in which reference TRBV7-9 and TRBJ2-7 provide the parts outside the CDR3, is DTGVSQNPRHKITKRGQNVTFRCDPISEHNRLYWYRQTLGQGPEFLTYFQNEAQLEKSRLLSDRFSAERPKGSFSTLEIQRTEQGDSAMYLCASSSGRDYEQYFGPGTRLTVT.

There are many counts of this clonotype. The rearrangement uses TRBV12-3 or TRBV12-4 and TRBJ1-5, with TRBD1 as a possible D gene (5 bases). The CDR3 runs 14 residues. Trimming took off 5 bases at V and 0 bases at J, with 8 bases between the two ends. CDR3 protein: CASSPGNSNQPQHF. CDR3 nucleotides: TGTGCCAGCAGTCCAGGGAATAGCAATCAGCCCCAGCATTTT.

As DNA, the CDR3 is TGTGCCAGCAGCGTGGCAAGCTCCTACGAGCAGTACTTC. Translation gives CASSVASSYEQYF. The rearrangement joins TRBV9 to TRBJ2-7; the D is unclear. This CDR3 contains 13 residues. Trimming shortened V by 2 bases and J by 0 bases, and 6 bases separated the two germline ends. Germline V lookup: CDR1 SGDLS, CDR2 YYNGEE.